The 9 T cell receptor beta chains in this list originate from one sample, sequenced in a study of identical twins. TCRdb re-called the 5' RACE reads with MiXCR, one entry per CDR3 protein. The table shows around 250,000 distinct CDR3 sequences, with around 8.3% occurring only once. The data also belong to a second study, concerning yellow fever vaccine responses in identical twins.

The sample taken for sequencing was CD8+ T cells sorted from blood. Receptor source: a woman between 18 and 29 years old in good health.

This rearrangement joins TRBV20-1 to TRBJ2-7; TRBD2 matches at 14 bases. Germline values: CDR1 DFQATT, CDR2 SNEGSKA (reference sequence). V was clipped by 5 bases and J by 3 bases; unmatched bases: 9. There are 16 residues in the CDR3. CDR3 DNA sequence: TGCAGTGCTCCTCTCGGACTAGCGGGGGGCAACTACGAGCAGTACTTC. It translates to CSAPLGLAGGNYEQYF.

This clonotype occurred many times. The chain combines TRBV29-1 with TRBJ2-2; TRBD1 is a possible D gene (5 bases). Germline V gene sequence: CDR1 SQVTM, CDR2 ANQGSEA. This CDR3 comprises 12 residues. The V end was cut by 1 base, the J end by 6 bases, with 6 bases between. CDR3 sequence reads: CSVEAGPGELFF. The CDR3 DNA sequence: TGCAGCGTTGAAGCAGGGCCCGGGGAGCTGTTTTTT.

The sample holds a few counts of this clonotype. This rearrangement joins TRBV27 to TRBJ2-1, with 8 positions matching TRBD1. Trimming at V came to 8 bases and at J to 8 bases, leaving 14 bases not matched to a gene. Looked up from germline, CDR1 is MNHEY and CDR2 is SMNVEV (reference sequence). There are 15 residues in the CDR3. CDR3 sequence reads: CASGRQGTFGYEQFF. The CDR3, as DNA: TGTGCCAGCGGGCGACAGGGGACCTTTGGGTATGAGCAGTTCTTC.

This clonotype was counted at least ten times. The chain has TRBV12-3 or TRBV12-4 and TRBJ1-1; unclear D gene. The CDR3 sequence is 14 residues long. V was cut by 0 bases and J by 0 bases, with 5 bases left in between. The CDR3 region has the DNA TGTGCCAGCAGTTTAGCGGTATTGAACACTGAAGCTTTCTTT. Translated: CASSLAVLNTEAFF.

This clonotype came up many times. This chain links TRBV13 with TRBJ2-1, with TRBD2 matching 14 bases. The CDR3 has 22 amino acids. Germline CDR1 reads PRHDT; CDR2 reads FYEKMQ (reference sequence). Losses at the gene ends were 5 bases for V and 5 bases for J; bases not matched to a gene: 23. The CDR3 spells CASSRLGTSGSSAPWGHNEQFF. DNA of the CDR3: TGTGCCAGCAGCCGCCTGGGGACTAGCGGGAGCTCCGCACCTTGGGGCCACAATGAGCAGTTCTTC.

The V gene is TRBV7-9, the J gene TRBJ1-5; D gene ambiguous. The ends were cut back, 1 base at V and 8 bases at J, with 12 bases in the middle. The CDR3 runs to 14 residues. CDR1 and CDR2 (germline): SEHNR, FQNEAQ (reference sequence). CDR3 protein: CASSLGGSREPQHF. CDR3 DNA sequence: TGTGCCAGCAGCTTAGGCGGAAGCCGGGAGCCCCAGCATTTT.

This clonotype has at least ten counts. The rearrangement uses TRBV29-1 and TRBJ2-3; D is possibly TRBD1 (6 bases). In germline, CDR1 is SQVTM, CDR2 ANQGSEA. The CDR3 sequence is 14 residues long. With 3 bases removed from V and 9 bases from J, the gap between germline ends came to 19 bases. CDR3 in amino acids: CSVELPNRVWTQYF. CDR3 DNA: TGCAGCGTTGAGCTCCCTAACAGGGTTTGGACGCAGTATTTT.

This clonotype was recorded at least ten times. V and J are TRBV24-1 and TRBJ2-2; a weak D match, TRBD2 (5 bases). Germline CDR1 and CDR2: KGHDR and SFDVKD. V was shortened by 2 bases and J by 7 bases, with 10 bases between the two germline ends. CDR3 length: 14 amino acids. The CDR3 protein is CATSDSGGGGELFF. CDR3 coding DNA: TGTGCCACCAGTGATTCAGGAGGCGGCGGGGAGCTGTTTTTT.

In its sample, this clonotype was seen a few times. J is TRBJ2-2 and V is TRBV7-9; a weak D match, TRBD1 (6 bases). Deletions cut 4 bases from V and 7 bases from J, with 13 bases between. The CDR3 is 14 amino acids. In germline, CDR1 is SEHNR, CDR2 FQNEAQ (reference sequence). The CDR3 sequence: CASSSGQTYGELFF. The CDR3 DNA is TGTGCCAGCAGCTCTGGACAGACGTACGGGGAGCTGTTTTTT.